The present TCR beta chain was sequenced within a study of blood T cell repertoires in COVID-19. This clone showed up just a few times. The CDR3 has 14 amino acids. Per the germline V gene, CDR1 is LNHDA and CDR2 is SQIVND (reference sequence). V gave up 5 bases and J gave up 5 bases, with 15 bases separating them. Using immunoSEQ multiplex PCR, the repertoire was profiled, and TCRdb retains in-frame clones only, with some absent. The repertoire includes about 240,000 clones, 65% to 85% of them detected once, and around 5.5% sits in the top ten. The sequenced sample consisted of peripheral blood. This TCR was recovered from a human donor in a cohort sampled during active COVID-19. The rearrangement uses TRBV19 and TRBJ1-2, with unresolved D. CDR3 residues: CASSPGGIGYGYTF. In nucleotides, the CDR3 is TGTGCCAGTAGTCCCGGAGGGATAGGGTATGGCTACACCTTC.